Below, 3 T cell receptor beta chains from the same sample are listed, as sequenced in a study of OX40 agonist ivuxolimab in advanced cancers. The data were produced by immunoSEQ multiplex PCR, yet TCRdb's version contains in-frame clones alone and is incomplete. The sample carries approximately 82,000 clones, 70% to 90% recorded once. The sequences come from CD4+ or CD8+ T cells sorted from blood, collected in a trial of the OX40 agonist ivuxolimab. The source of these receptors is an adult with an advanced solid tumor such as melanoma, head and neck, liver or kidney cancer.

The CDR3 protein is CASSLGVGGGQPQHF. CDR3 nucleotide sequence: TGTGCCAGCAGCTTAGGGGTAGGGGGCGGTCAGCCCCAGCATTTT. The gene calls are TRBV11-2 and TRBJ1-5, with TRBD1 matching over 7 bases. V shed 1 base, J shed 6 bases, and the junction held 6 bases outside the gene matches. Per germline, CDR1 SGHAT and CDR2 FQNNGV. The CDR3 extends over 15 amino acids.

In regard to this clone: Different DNA sequences within this sample yield the same CDR3. The chain combines TRBV25-1 with TRBJ1-6; D gene unclear. V was shortened by 4 bases and J by 5 bases, with 3 bases between the two germline ends. Germline values: CDR1 MGHDK, CDR2 SYGVNS. The length of the CDR3 is 12 residues. CDR3 region: CASSVNNSPLHF. Written as DNA, the CDR3 is TGTGCCAGCAGTGTTAATAATTCACCCCTCCACTTT.

The chain has TRBV6-5 and TRBJ1-1; D unclear. Germline V gene lookup returns CDR1 MNHEY and CDR2 SVGAGI. V was shortened by 6 bases and J by 6 bases, with 8 bases between the two germline ends. The CDR3 is made up of 11 amino acids. The CDR3 sequence: CASRFRSEAFF. CDR3 DNA sequence: TGTGCCAGCAGATTCCGGTCTGAAGCTTTCTTT.